Described below is a single T cell receptor (beta chain) sequence and its context. The table came from immunoSEQ multiplex PCR; TCRdb's copy has only in-frame clones and leaves some out. Counted here are around 53,000 clones, almost 90% occurring once; the ten biggest clones make up roughly 6.9%. These data come from a study of OX40 agonist ivuxolimab in advanced cancers. The CDR3 covers 17 residues. Trimming at V came to 4 bases and at J to 2 bases, leaving 15 bases not matched to a gene. Germline V gene lookup returns CDR1 SGHDT and CDR2 YYEEEE. The sample consisted of CD4+ or CD8+ T cells sorted from blood, taken in a trial of the OX40 agonist ivuxolimab. The chain has TRBV5-6 and TRBJ2-7; 7 nucleotides align to TRBD2. This sequence was found in an adult with an advanced solid tumor such as melanoma, head and neck, liver or kidney cancer. Written as DNA, the CDR3 is TGTGCCAGCAGCGGGAGGGTAGCGGAGGCGGGTCCCTACGAGCAGTACTTC. The encoded protein is CASSGRVAEAGPYEQYF.